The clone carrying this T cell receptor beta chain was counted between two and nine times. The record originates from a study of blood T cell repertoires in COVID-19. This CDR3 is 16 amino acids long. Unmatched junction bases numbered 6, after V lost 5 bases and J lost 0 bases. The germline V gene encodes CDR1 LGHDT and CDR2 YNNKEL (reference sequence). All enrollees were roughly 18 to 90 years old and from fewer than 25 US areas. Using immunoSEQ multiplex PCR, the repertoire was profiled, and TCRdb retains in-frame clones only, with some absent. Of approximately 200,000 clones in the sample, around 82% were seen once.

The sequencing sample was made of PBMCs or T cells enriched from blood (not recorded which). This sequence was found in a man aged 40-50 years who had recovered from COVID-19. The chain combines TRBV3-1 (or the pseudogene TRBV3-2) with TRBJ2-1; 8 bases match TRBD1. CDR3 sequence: CASSDRGRSSYNEQFF. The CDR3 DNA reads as TGTGCCAGCAGCGACAGGGGTAGAAGCTCCTACAATGAGCAGTTCTTC.